Reported below is one T cell receptor beta chain. The CDR3 totals 14 residues. V was pared by 3 bases and J by 6 bases, with 4 bases of the junction left unmatched. Per germline, CDR1 SGHAT and CDR2 FQNNGV. This specimen comes from a study of blood T cell repertoires in COVID-19. Profiling relied on immunoSEQ multiplex PCR, and the TCRdb table lists in-frame clones only, not all of them. This table holds 350,000 or so clones, around 87% found once. The chain uses TRBV11-2 and TRBJ2-7; 11 bases line up with TRBD2. The sequence derives from a woman under 40 with COVID-19, enrolled during active disease. The sample was peripheral blood. CDR3: CASSLALAGVEQYF. As DNA, the CDR3 is TGTGCCAGCAGCTTGGCACTAGCGGGAGTCGAGCAGTACTTC.